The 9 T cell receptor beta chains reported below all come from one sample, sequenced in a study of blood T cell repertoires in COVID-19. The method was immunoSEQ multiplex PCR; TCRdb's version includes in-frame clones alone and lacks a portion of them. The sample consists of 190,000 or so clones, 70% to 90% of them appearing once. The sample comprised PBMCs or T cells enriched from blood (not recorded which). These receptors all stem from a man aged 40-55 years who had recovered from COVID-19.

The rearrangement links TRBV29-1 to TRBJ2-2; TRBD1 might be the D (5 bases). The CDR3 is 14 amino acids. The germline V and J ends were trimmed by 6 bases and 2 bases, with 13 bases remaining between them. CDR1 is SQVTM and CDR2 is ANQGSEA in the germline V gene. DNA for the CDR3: TGCAGCGTAAGTGGGGCAGGAAACACCGGGGAGCTGTTTTTT. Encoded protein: CSVSGAGNTGELFF.

CDR3 region: CASSFTGQSNQPQHF. In DNA form, the CDR3 reads TGTGCCAGCAGCTTTACAGGCCAGAGCAATCAGCCCCAGCATTTT. This sequence joins TRBV7-9 and TRBJ1-5; a possible D gene is TRBD1 (5 bases). The CDR3 extends over 15 amino acids. Per germline, CDR1 SEHNR and CDR2 FQNEAQ (reference sequence). Trimming removed 3 bases at V and 1 base at J, with 10 bases between.

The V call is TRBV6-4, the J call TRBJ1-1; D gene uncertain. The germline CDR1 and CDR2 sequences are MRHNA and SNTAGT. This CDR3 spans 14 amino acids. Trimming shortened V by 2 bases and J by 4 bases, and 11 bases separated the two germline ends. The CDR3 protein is CASSDTSRGTEAFF. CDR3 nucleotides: TGTGCCAGCAGTGACACAAGCCGAGGCACTGAAGCTTTCTTT.

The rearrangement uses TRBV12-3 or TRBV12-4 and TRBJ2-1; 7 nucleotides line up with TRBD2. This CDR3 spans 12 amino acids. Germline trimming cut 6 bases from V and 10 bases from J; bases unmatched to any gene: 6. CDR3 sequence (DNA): TGTGCCAGCAGCCCGCGGGAGAGGGAGCAGTTCTTC. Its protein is CASSPREREQFF.

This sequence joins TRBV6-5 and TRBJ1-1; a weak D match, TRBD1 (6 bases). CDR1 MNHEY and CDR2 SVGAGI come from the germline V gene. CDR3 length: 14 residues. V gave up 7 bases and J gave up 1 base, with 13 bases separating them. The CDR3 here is CASKTSDRNTEAFF. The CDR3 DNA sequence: TGTGCCAGCAAAACCTCGGACAGGAACACTGAAGCTTTCTTT.

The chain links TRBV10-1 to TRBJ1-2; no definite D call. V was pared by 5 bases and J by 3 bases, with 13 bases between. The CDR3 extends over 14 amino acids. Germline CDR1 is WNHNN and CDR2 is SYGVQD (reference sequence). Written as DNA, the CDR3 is TGCGCCAGCAGTAGTAGTTTGAGTGACTATGGCTACACCTTC. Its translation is CASSSSLSDYGYTF.

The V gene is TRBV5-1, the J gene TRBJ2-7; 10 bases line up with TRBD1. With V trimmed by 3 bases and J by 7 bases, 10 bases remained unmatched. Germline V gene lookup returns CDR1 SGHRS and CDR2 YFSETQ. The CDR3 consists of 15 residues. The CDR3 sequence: CASSSSGTGVEEQYF. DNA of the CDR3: TGCGCCAGCAGCTCCTCCGGGACAGGGGTGGAAGAGCAGTACTTC.

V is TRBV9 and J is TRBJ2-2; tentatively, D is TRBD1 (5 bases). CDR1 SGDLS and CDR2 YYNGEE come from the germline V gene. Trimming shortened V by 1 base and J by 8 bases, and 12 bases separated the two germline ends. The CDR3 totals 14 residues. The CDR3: CASSVFTGTGELFF. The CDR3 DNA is TGTGCCAGCAGCGTATTCACAGGTACAGGGGAGCTGTTTTTT. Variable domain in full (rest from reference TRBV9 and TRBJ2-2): DSGVTQTPKHLITATGQRVTLRCSPRSGDLSVYWYQQSLDQGLQFLIQYYNGEERAKGNILERFSAQQFPDLHSELNLSSLELGDSALYFCASSVFTGTGELFFGEGSRLTVL.

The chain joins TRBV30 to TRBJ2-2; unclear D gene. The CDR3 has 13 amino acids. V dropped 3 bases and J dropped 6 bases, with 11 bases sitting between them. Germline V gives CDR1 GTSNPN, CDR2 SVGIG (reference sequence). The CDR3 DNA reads TGTGCCTGGAGCTTCAAGGCGGCCGGGGAGCTGTTTTTT. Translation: CAWSFKAAGELFF.